This T cell receptor beta chain was found in a study of cytomegalovirus exposure and HLA in healthy donors. CDR3 size: 15 residues. V lost 0 bases, J lost 4 bases, and 4 bases stayed unmatched. The germline V gene has CDR1 SGHRS and CDR2 YFSETQ. In the PCR, 60 Vbeta and 13 Jbeta primers were used. Assay: immunoSEQ multiplex PCR; the TCRdb copy retains only in-frame clones and omits some. The sample has approximately 150,000 clones, around a tenth seen once. The specimen sequenced was PBMCs. This clonotype originated in a male donor in good health and CMV-seronegative. The chain joins TRBV5-1 to TRBJ1-2, with 9 bases aligning to TRBD1. This chain's CDR3 is CASSLGDRGIYGYTF. The CDR3 coding sequence is TGCGCCAGCAGCTTGGGCGACAGGGGGATCTATGGCTACACCTTC.